A single sample gave rise to the 30 T cell receptor beta chains below, sequenced in a study of blood T cell repertoires in COVID-19. Measured with immunoSEQ multiplex PCR; TCRdb has only the in-frame clones, and not every one. The repertoire holds roughly 250,000 clones, 87% seen once, with about 6% in the top ten. Sequencing was carried out using PBMCs or T cells enriched from blood (not recorded which). The receptors shown here come from a woman aged 25 to 39 with acute COVID-19.

This clone was seen only a few times. The chain is built from TRBV28 and TRBJ1-5, with 7 bases matching TRBD1. The CDR3 runs 17 residues. J was trimmed by 0 bases and V by 4 bases; bases with no gene match: 9. The germline V gene has CDR1 MDHEN and CDR2 SYDVKM. This CDR3 reads CASSSTQGLGSNQPQHF. In DNA, the CDR3 is TGTGCCAGCAGTTCCACACAGGGGCTAGGTAGCAATCAGCCCCAGCATTTT.

Only one count was recorded for this clone. The chain's CDR3 is CASSGTSGDSYEQYF. The CDR3 nucleotides are TGTGCCAGCAGCGGGACTAGCGGGGACTCCTACGAGCAGTACTTC. The J gene is TRBJ2-7, the V gene TRBV9; 12 nucleotides align to TRBD2. The CDR3 contains 15 residues. J gave up 0 bases and V 3 bases, and 1 base lay outside the gene matches. In germline, CDR1 is SGDLS, CDR2 YYNGEE. Based on the CDR3 plus reference TRBV9 and TRBJ2-7, the full variable domain is DSGVTQTPKHLITATGQRVTLRCSPRSGDLSVYWYQQSLDQGLQFLIQYYNGEERAKGNILERFSAQQFPDLHSELNLSSLELGDSALYFCASSGTSGDSYEQYFGPGTRLTVT.

The genes are TRBV12-3 or TRBV12-4 and TRBJ2-1; TRBD2 is a possible D gene (6 bases). The CDR3 has 13 amino acids. V was cut by 5 bases and J by 8 bases, with 13 bases left in between. The CDR3: CASSARGNYEQFF. The DNA of the CDR3 is TGTGCCAGCAGTGCGCGGGGCAACTATGAGCAGTTCTTC.

This rearrangement joins TRBV19 to TRBJ2-7, with 7 bases that match TRBD1. From germline, CDR1 is LNHDA and CDR2 SQIVND (reference sequence). This CDR3 comprises 11 residues. V lost 7 bases to trimming and J lost 6 bases; unmatched junction nucleotides: 3. The CDR3 is CASKAGGEQYF. Written as DNA, the CDR3 is TGTGCCAGTAAGGCAGGGGGCGAGCAGTACTTC. The full variable domain, its missing parts supplied by reference TRBV19 and TRBJ2-7, is DGGITQSPKYLFRKEGQNVTLSCEQNLNHDAMYWYRQDPGQGLRLIYYSQIVNDFQKGDIAEGYSVSREKKESFPLTVTSAQKNPTAFYLCASKAGGEQYFGPGTRLTVT.

This clone showed up just a few times. The V gene is TRBV6-5, the J gene TRBJ2-3, with D possibly being TRBD1 (6 bases). CDR1 MNHEY and CDR2 SVGAGI come from the germline V gene. V lost 8 bases and J lost 4, with 10 bases in between. The CDR3 consists of 12 residues. As DNA, the CDR3 is TGTGCCAGCTACGCAGGGGCAGATACGCAGTATTTT. Its protein is CASYAGADTQYF.

This clone was seen a few times. The chain employs TRBV15 and TRBJ1-4; TRBD1 agrees at 12 bases. The germline V gene has CDR1 LNHNV and CDR2 YYDKDF (reference sequence). Trimming cost V 0 bases and J 8 bases; bases outside gene matches: 7. The CDR3 runs to 17 residues. CDR3: CATSRDMGQGATEKLFF. CDR3 nucleotides: TGTGCCACCAGCAGAGATATGGGACAGGGGGCGACGGAAAAACTGTTTTTT.

The chain links TRBV11-2 to TRBJ2-2; TRBD1 aligns across 9 bases. This CDR3 is built from 17 residues. V shed 2 bases and J 4 bases; nucleotides not matched to a gene: 8. Germline lookup yields CDR1 SGHAT and CDR2 FQNNGV. The CDR3 DNA reads as TGTGCCAGCAGCTTAAGGGGGGGGACAGGGCCCACCGGGGAGCTGTTTTTT. Its translation: CASSLRGGTGPTGELFF. Drawing the rest from reference TRBV11-2 and TRBJ2-2, the complete variable domain is EAGVAQSPRYKIIEKRQSVAFWCNPISGHATLYWYQQILGQGPKLLIQFQNNGVVDDSQLPKDRFSAERLKGVDSTLKIQPAKLEDSAVYLCASSLRGGTGPTGELFFGEGSRLTVL.

This clone has just a few counts. CDR3 DNA sequence: TGTGCCAGCACGGGGGGATTACAGGAGAACTATGGCTACACCTTC. Translating it yields CASTGGLQENYGYTF. V gene TRBV6-5 combines with J gene TRBJ1-2, with D possibly being TRBD1 (5 bases). This CDR3 has 15 residues. Trimming pared 7 bases from V and 2 bases from J, leaving 17 bases between. Germline CDR1 reads MNHEY; CDR2 reads SVGAGI.

The CDR3 loop reads CASSLTGSSPLHF. The CDR3 DNA reads TGTGCCAGCAGCCTAACAGGGAGTTCACCCCTCCACTTT. The chain uses TRBV28 and TRBJ1-6, with D maybe TRBD1 (6 bases). The CDR3 is made up of 13 amino acids. CDR1 MDHEN and CDR2 SYDVKM come from the germline V gene. V gave up 6 bases and J gave up 9 bases, with 12 bases separating them.

The chain uses TRBV6-4 and TRBJ1-1, with TRBD1 matching over 7 bases. V was clipped by 10 bases and J by 6 bases; unmatched bases: 14. Looked up from germline, CDR1 is MRHNA and CDR2 is SNTAGT. The CDR3 totals 14 residues. The CDR3 loop is CATPVAAQGAEAFF. The CDR3 DNA follows: TGTGCCACTCCGGTTGCGGCCCAGGGGGCTGAAGCTTTCTTT.

CDR3 in amino acids: CASSGTGRNTEAFF. CDR3 sequence (DNA): TGTGCCAGCAGCGGGACAGGGCGCAACACTGAAGCTTTCTTT. The chain recombines TRBV9 with TRBJ1-1; 8 bases are a match to TRBD1. The ends lost 3 bases at V and 2 bases at J; junction bases unmatched: 3. Germline CDR1 SGDLS, CDR2 YYNGEE. The CDR3 has 14 amino acids.

V gene TRBV19 combines with J gene TRBJ2-7, with 8 positions matching TRBD1. V lost 3 bases to trimming and J lost 1 base; unmatched junction nucleotides: 5. The CDR3 is 15 residues long. Germline-derived CDR1 and CDR2 are LNHDA and SQIVND (reference sequence). The CDR3 is CASSIWQGASYEQYF. In DNA form, the CDR3 reads TGTGCCAGTAGTATTTGGCAGGGGGCTTCCTACGAGCAGTACTTC.

This chain connects TRBV28 to TRBJ2-5, with D unresolved. Germline V CDR1 and CDR2: MDHEN, SYDVKM. The CDR3 extends over 14 amino acids. The germline V and J ends were trimmed by 2 bases and 5 bases, with 12 bases remaining between them. CDR3 amino acids: CASSLIGVGETQYF. The CDR3, as DNA: TGTGCCAGCAGTTTAATTGGCGTCGGGGAGACCCAGTACTTC.

This clone was counted a few times. The rearrangement links TRBV30 to TRBJ2-2, with D maybe TRBD2 (5 bases). Germline values: CDR1 GTSNPN, CDR2 SVGIG (reference sequence). V lost 0 bases and J 0 bases, leaving 29 bases between the germline ends. There are 22 residues in the CDR3. CDR3 residues: CAWSVLIGLVIGENANTGELFF. The CDR3 region has the DNA TGTGCCTGGAGTGTACTTATTGGCTTAGTAATCGGGGAGAACGCGAACACCGGGGAGCTGTTTTTT.

V and J are TRBV28 and TRBJ1-6, with 8 bases identical to TRBD1. The length of the CDR3 is 17 residues. The J segment lost 0 bases and the V segment lost 5 bases, leaving 6 bases of the junction unmatched. CDR1 and CDR2 from the germline V gene are MDHEN and SYDVKM. In DNA form, the CDR3 reads TGTGCCAGCAGTGGCCCAGGGGGCGGCTCCTATAATTCACCCCTCCACTTT. Protein product: CASSGPGGGSYNSPLHF.

J is TRBJ1-3 and V is TRBV3-1 (or the pseudogene TRBV3-2); no firm D call. Looked up from germline, CDR1 is LGHDT and CDR2 is YNNKEL (reference sequence). V dropped 2 bases and J dropped 1 base, with 12 bases sitting between them. The CDR3 totals 16 residues. As DNA, the CDR3 is TGTGCCAGCAGCCAAAGGTGCAACAGATCTGGAAACACCATATATTTT. It encodes CASSQRCNRSGNTIYF.

This chain uses TRBV7-3 with TRBJ1-1, with D unclear. Trimming took 1 base from V and 3 from J, leaving 9 bases between them. CDR1 is SGHTA, CDR2 FQGTGA, per germline. The CDR3 contains 14 residues. The CDR3 DNA reads as TGTGCCAGCAGCTTAAATTCCGGAGACACTGAAGCTTTCTTT. The encoded protein is CASSLNSGDTEAFF.

The J gene is TRBJ2-7, the V gene TRBV6-2 or TRBV6-3; perhaps TRBD2 as D (6 bases). The CDR3 is made up of 12 amino acids. CDR1 is MNHEY, CDR2 SVGEGT, per germline. V was clipped by 0 bases and J by 10 bases, with 10 bases between them. CDR3 nucleotide sequence: TGTGCCAGCAGTTACTCGCGGGGCCTTCAGTACTTC. As protein: CASSYSRGLQYF.

V gene TRBV27 combines with J gene TRBJ2-7; TRBD1 might be the D (5 bases). The CDR3 consists of 15 residues. Germline V gives CDR1 MNHEY, CDR2 SMNVEV (reference sequence). Deletions cut 0 bases from V and 2 bases from J, with 11 bases between. CDR3 sequence: CASSLSYPGTYEQYF. The CDR3 coding sequence is TGTGCCAGCAGTTTATCGTATCCAGGGACCTACGAGCAGTACTTC.

The CDR3 protein is CASSFLPGFSGNTIYF. CDR3 nucleotides: TGTGCCAGCAGCTTCCTGCCAGGTTTTTCTGGAAACACCATATATTTT. This chain uses TRBV7-9 with TRBJ1-3; D gene unclear. V was clipped by 3 bases and J by 1 base, with 13 bases between them. Germline CDR1 SEHNR, CDR2 FQNEAQ (reference sequence). The CDR3 extends over 16 amino acids.

The chain links TRBV10-3 to TRBJ2-7; 9 bases map to TRBD1. The V segment lost 6 bases and the J segment 4 bases; nucleotides outside the gene matches: 4. Per the germline V gene, CDR1 is ENHRY and CDR2 is SYGVKD. The CDR3 length is 13 residues. The CDR3 DNA reads as TGTGCCATCAGGGGACAGGGCGAATACGAGCAGTACTTC. This codes for CAIRGQGEYEQYF.

The DNA for the CDR3 is TGTGCCAGCAGCTTAGCACAGGGGCGAGACACTGAAGCTTTCTTT. Its protein product is CASSLAQGRDTEAFF. The chain has TRBV7-9 and TRBJ1-1; 7 bases are a match to TRBD1. V gave up 0 bases and J gave up 3 bases; unmatched junction bases: 4. The CDR3 covers 15 residues. Looked up from germline, CDR1 is SEHNR and CDR2 is FQNEAQ (reference sequence).

The V and J genes are TRBV2 and TRBJ2-7; D is uncertain. Germline-derived CDR1 and CDR2 are SNHLY and FYNNEI. CDR3 length: 11 residues. V was clipped by 5 bases and J by 0 bases, with 2 bases between them. CDR3 in DNA: TGTGCCAGCAGTTACTCCTACGAGCAGTACTTC. The encoded protein is CASSYSYEQYF.

The J gene is TRBJ2-1, the V gene TRBV6-5; no firm D call. Germline V gene data show CDR1 as MNHEY and CDR2 as SVGAGI. CDR3 length: 14 residues. The ends were cut back, 7 bases at V and 1 base at J, with 11 bases in the middle. CDR3 nucleotide sequence: TGTGCCAGCAAGGCCGAGCGTTCCTACAATGAGCAGTTCTTC. Amino acids: CASKAERSYNEQFF.

V and J are TRBV5-4 and TRBJ1-1; D not resolved. Germline lookup yields CDR1 SGHNT and CDR2 YYREEE (reference sequence). This CDR3 has 13 residues. Trimming pared 4 bases from V and 6 bases from J, leaving 13 bases between. CDR3 region: CASSPSTKAEAFF. CDR3 nucleotide sequence: TGTGCCAGCAGCCCCTCGACAAAGGCTGAAGCTTTCTTT. The complete variable domain, with remaining parts taken from reference TRBV5-4 and TRBJ1-1, reads ETGVTQSPTHLIKTRGQQVTLRCSSQSGHNTVSWYQQALGQGPQFIFQYYREEENGRGNFPPRFSGLQFPNYSSELNVNALELDDSALYLCASSPSTKAEAFFGQGTRLTVV.

The genes are TRBV2 and TRBJ2-1, with D uncertain. From germline, CDR1 is SNHLY and CDR2 FYNNEI. The CDR3 consists of 15 residues. Trimming took 7 bases from V and 0 from J, leaving 13 bases between them. The CDR3 sequence: CASTGGPSSYNEQFF. The CDR3 DNA is TGTGCCAGCACTGGCGGTCCGAGCTCCTACAATGAGCAGTTCTTC.

This chain joins TRBV5-1 and TRBJ1-6; D unclear. Germline CDR1 SGHRS, CDR2 YFSETQ. There are 15 residues in the CDR3. V lost 0 bases, J lost 7 bases, and 11 bases lay in between. The chain's CDR3 is CASSLELVNNSPLHF. In DNA, the CDR3 is TGCGCCAGCAGCTTGGAATTAGTCAACAATTCACCCCTCCACTTT.

This sequence joins TRBV28 and TRBJ1-1, with no clear D. The V end was cut by 3 bases, the J end by 7 bases, with 15 bases between. This CDR3 has 14 residues. CDR1 and CDR2 from the germline V gene are MDHEN and SYDVKM. The chain's CDR3 is CASSFQSAGSEAFF. CDR3 nucleotides: TGTGCCAGCAGTTTCCAGTCGGCGGGAAGTGAAGCTTTCTTT.

The chain carries TRBV11-2 and TRBJ2-5, with D perhaps TRBD1 (5 bases). Looked up from germline, CDR1 is SGHAT and CDR2 is FQNNGV. V gave up 2 bases and J gave up 3 bases, with 10 bases separating them. The CDR3 spans 14 residues. The CDR3 coding sequence is TGTGCCAGCAGCTTACCAGGGAATGAAGAGACCCAGTACTTC. Its translation is CASSLPGNEETQYF.

This rearrangement joins TRBV27 to TRBJ2-3; the D gene is possibly TRBD2 (5 bases). CDR3 size: 14 residues. Germline V gives CDR1 MNHEY, CDR2 SMNVEV (reference sequence). V dropped 4 bases and J dropped 4 bases, with 12 bases sitting between them. CDR3 loop: CASSYSSSSDTQYF. The CDR3, as DNA: TGTGCCAGCAGTTATTCTAGCTCCTCAGATACGCAGTATTTT.